A selection of T cell receptor beta chains follows, all from one sample in a study of T cell responses to AZD1222 COVID-19 vaccine. This table comes from immunoSEQ multiplex PCR, and its TCRdb copy is limited to in-frame clones, with some not included. The table lists about 84,000 clones, roughly 85% of them singletons, with 1.5% in the top ten. The sample in question was peripheral blood, obtained on day 0 of AZD1222 vaccination. These receptors originate from an adult in good health. Both conserved end residues are part of each CDR3. Fields, in order: J gene, clone size, D gene, V gene, CDR3 protein, CDR3 DNA. D genes are given only for firm matches. Clone size, where shown, is once, few, many, or a class for clones that have expanded.

TRBJ1-5 | - | - | TRBV18 | CASSPWGARNQPQHF | TGTGCCAGCTCACCATGGGGGGCGCGGAATCAGCCCCAGCATTTT
TRBJ1-6 | - | TRBD1 | TRBV5-1 | CASSLTGGQGNSPLHF | TGCGCCAGCAGCTTGACCGGCGGACAGGGAAACTCACCCCTCCACTTT
TRBJ2-2 | - | - | TRBV6-5 | CASSYFPGVNTGELFF | TGTGCCAGCAGTTACTTCCCAGGGGTAAACACCGGGGAGCTGTTTTTT
TRBJ2-3 | - | - | TRBV12-3/TRBV12-4 | CASSFEGADTQYF | TGTGCCAGCAGTTTTGAGGGCGCAGATACGCAGTATTTT
TRBJ2-1 | - | - | TRBV14 | CASSQDYSDSYNEQFF | TGTGCCAGCAGCCAAGATTATAGCGACTCCTACAATGAGCAGTTCTTC
TRBJ2-1 | - | TRBD2 | TRBV7-3 | CASSLTGGDHNEQFF | TGTGCCAGCAGCTTAACCGGGGGGGACCACAATGAGCAGTTCTTC
TRBJ1-2 | - | - | TRBV5-8 | CASSHYGYTF | TGTGCCAGCAGCCACTATGGCTACACCTTC
TRBJ2-7 | - | TRBD1 | TRBV6-2/TRBV6-3 | CASSPGTGDYEQYF | TGTGCCAGCAGCCCCGGGACAGGGGACTACGAGCAGTACTTC
TRBJ2-1 | - | TRBD2 | TRBV11-1 | CASAGGGASREQFF | TGTGCCAGCGCTGGGGGGGGAGCCTCGAGGGAGCAGTTCTTC
TRBJ2-1 | - | - | TRBV30 | CAWSAIGTNRDSYNEQFF | TGTGCCTGGAGTGCTATAGGGACCAATCGGGACTCCTACAATGAGCAGTTCTTC
TRBJ1-1 | - | - | TRBV19 | CASSIVHTNTEAFF | TGTGCCAGTAGTATTGTACACACGAACACTGAAGCTTTCTTT
TRBJ2-3 | - | TRBD2 | TRBV10-3 | CASGLAGSVNTQYF | TGTGCCTCGGGACTAGCGGGAAGTGTGAATACGCAGTATTTT
TRBJ2-2 | - | - | TRBV7-9 | CASLSRLKVPSGELFF | TGTGCCAGCTTATCACGGTTAAAGGTTCCCTCCGGGGAGCTGTTTTTT
TRBJ2-1 | - | - | TRBV4-3 | CASSQERISYNEQFF | TGCGCCAGCAGCCAAGAGCGGATCTCCTACAATGAGCAGTTCTTC
TRBJ2-3 | - | - | TRBV11-1 | CASSRITSIRVDTQYF | TGTGCCAGCAGCCGCATAACTAGCATTAGGGTAGATACGCAGTATTTT
TRBJ2-7 | - | TRBD1 | TRBV27 | CATWDSPYEQYF | TGTGCCACCTGGGACAGTCCCTACGAGCAGTACTTC
TRBJ1-1 | - | - | TRBV6-1 | CASSEVSANTEAFF | TGTGCCAGCAGTGAGGTGTCGGCGAACACTGAAGCTTTCTTT
TRBJ2-7 | - | - | TRBV5-1 | CASKKGSYEQYF | TGCGCCAGCAAAAAGGGCTCCTACGAGCAGTACTTC
TRBJ1-1 | - | - | TRBV2 | CASSGQENTEAFF | TGTGCCAGCAGCGGCCAGGAGAACACTGAAGCTTTCTTT
TRBJ2-1 | few | TRBD2 | TRBV6-1 | CASSSAGGWDEQFF | TGTGCCAGCAGTTCAGCGGGAGGATGGGATGAGCAGTTCTTC
TRBJ1-4 | - | TRBD1 | TRBV7-8 | CASSLTGDEKLFF | TGTGCCAGCAGCCTGACAGGGGATGAAAAACTGTTTTTT
TRBJ1-2 | - | TRBD1 | TRBV7-9 | CASSLAGTGANYGYTF | TGTGCCAGCAGCCTCGCCGGGACAGGGGCAAACTATGGCTACACCTTC
TRBJ2-7 | - | - | TRBV12-3/TRBV12-4 | CASSRMAGYEQYF | TGTGCCAGCAGTCGAATGGCGGGCTACGAGCAGTACTTC
TRBJ1-4 | - | - | TRBV6-5 | CASSYSSSAYEKLFF | TGTGCCAGCAGTTACTCGAGTAGCGCCTATGAAAAACTGTTTTTT
TRBJ1-2 | - | TRBD1 | TRBV7-2 | CASSGQGPYGYTF | TGTGCCAGCAGCGGACAGGGCCCCTATGGCTACACCTTC
TRBJ2-5 | - | - | TRBV7-2 | CASSLYGETQYF | TGTGCCAGCAGCTTATACGGGGAGACCCAGTACTTC